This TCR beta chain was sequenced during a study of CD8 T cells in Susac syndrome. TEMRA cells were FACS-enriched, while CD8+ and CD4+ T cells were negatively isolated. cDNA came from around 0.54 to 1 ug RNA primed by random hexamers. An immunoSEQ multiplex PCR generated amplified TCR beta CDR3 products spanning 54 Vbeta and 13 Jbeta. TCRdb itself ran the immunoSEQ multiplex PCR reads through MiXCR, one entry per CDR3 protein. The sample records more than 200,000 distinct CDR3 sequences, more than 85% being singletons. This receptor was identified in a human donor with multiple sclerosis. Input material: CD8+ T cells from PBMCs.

This CDR3 is CSASGVEQFF. The CDR3 bases are TGCAGTGCGTCGGGGGTTGAGCAGTTCTTC. The chain has TRBV20-1 and TRBJ2-1; D is perhaps TRBD2 (6 bases). V dropped 6 bases and J dropped 9 bases, with 9 bases sitting between them. The length of the CDR3 is 10 residues. Germline assignment: CDR1 DFQATT and CDR2 SNEGSKA (reference sequence).